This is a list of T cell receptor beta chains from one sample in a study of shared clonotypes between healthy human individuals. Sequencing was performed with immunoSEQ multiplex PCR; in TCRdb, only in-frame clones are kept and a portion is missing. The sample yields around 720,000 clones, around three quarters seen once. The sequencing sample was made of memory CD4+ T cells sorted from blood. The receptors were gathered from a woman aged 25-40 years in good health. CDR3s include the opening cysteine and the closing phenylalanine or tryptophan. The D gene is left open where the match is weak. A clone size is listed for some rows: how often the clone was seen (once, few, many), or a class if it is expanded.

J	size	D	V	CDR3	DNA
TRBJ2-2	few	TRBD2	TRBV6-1	CATLWASGNTGELFF	TGTGCCACCCTGTGGGCTAGCGGGAACACCGGGGAGCTGTTTTTT
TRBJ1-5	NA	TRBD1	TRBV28	CASTGGQRNQPQHF	TGTGCCAGCACCGGGGGACAGAGAAATCAGCCCCAGCATTTT
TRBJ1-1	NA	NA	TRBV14	CASSQVSGRGAEAFF	TGTGCCAGCAGCCAAGTTTCGGGCAGGGGAGCTGAAGCTTTCTTT
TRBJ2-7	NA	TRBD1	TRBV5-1	CASSLSGTGEGLRTF	TGCGCCAGCAGCTTATCAGGGACAGGGGAAGGGCTACGGACCTTC
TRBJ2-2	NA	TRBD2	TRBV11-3	CASSLVGLAVNTGELFF	TGTGCCAGCAGCTTAGTAGGACTAGCGGTAAACACCGGGGAGCTGTTTTTT
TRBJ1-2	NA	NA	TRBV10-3	CAINRDPTNYGYTF	TGTGCCATCAATAGGGACCCCACTAACTATGGCTACACCTTC
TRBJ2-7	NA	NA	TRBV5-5	CASSWQRDNSYEQYF	TGTGCCAGCAGCTGGCAGAGGGACAACTCCTACGAGCAGTACTTC
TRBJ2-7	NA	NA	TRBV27	CASRAQGSYEQYF	TGTGCCAGCAGGGCCCAGGGATCCTACGAGCAGTACTTC
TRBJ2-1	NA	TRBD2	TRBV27	CASSSSGGNEQFF	TGTGCCAGCAGTTCGAGCGGGGGCAATGAGCAGTTCTTC
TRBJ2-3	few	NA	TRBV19	CASSPGSDHDTQYF	TGTGCCAGTAGTCCGGGTTCTGACCACGATACGCAGTATTTT
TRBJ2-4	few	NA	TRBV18	CASSPFPGGLAKNIQYF	TGTGCCAGCTCACCTTTTCCTGGAGGACTAGCCAAAAACATTCAGTACTTC
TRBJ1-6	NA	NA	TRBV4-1	CASSQVWLEENSPLHF	TGCGCCAGCAGCCAAGTCTGGTTAGAGGAGAATTCACCCCTCCACTTT
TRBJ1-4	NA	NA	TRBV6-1	CASMLAEKLFF	TGTGCCAGCATGTTGGCTGAAAAACTGTTTTTT
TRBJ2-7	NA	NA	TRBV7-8	CASSLAQGYEQYF	TGTGCCAGCAGCTTAGCACAGGGCTACGAGCAGTACTTC
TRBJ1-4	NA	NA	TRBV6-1	CASRDQFATNEKLFF	TGTGCCAGCAGGGATCAGTTTGCAACTAATGAAAAACTGTTTTTT
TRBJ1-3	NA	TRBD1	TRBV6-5	CASSRDRGSGNTIYF	TGTGCCAGCAGCCGGGACAGGGGCTCTGGAAACACCATATATTTT
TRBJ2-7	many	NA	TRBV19	CASSAQGRVNEQYF	TGTGCCAGTAGTGCACAGGGTCGGGTCAACGAGCAGTACTTC
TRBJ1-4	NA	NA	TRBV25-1	CASSDSTVINEKLFF	TGTGCCAGCAGTGATTCGACAGTAATCAATGAAAAACTGTTTTTT
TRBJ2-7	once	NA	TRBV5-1	CAGSRARASREQYF	TGCGCCGGCTCGAGGGCACGGGCCTCGAGAGAGCAGTACTTC
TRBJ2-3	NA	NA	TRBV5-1	CASSLGRGVTDTQYF	TGCGCCAGCAGCTTGGGTAGAGGCGTCACAGATACGCAGTATTTT
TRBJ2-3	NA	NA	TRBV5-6	CASSFRTQSRGDTQYF	TGTGCCAGCAGCTTCCGTACCCAGTCTCGAGGAGATACGCAGTATTTT
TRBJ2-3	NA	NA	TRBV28	CASSLGRAYNTDTQYF	TGTGCCAGCAGTTTGGGCAGAGCCTACAACACAGATACGCAGTATTTT
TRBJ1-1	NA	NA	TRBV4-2	CASRHSGDGNTEAFF	TGTGCCAGCAGACATTCAGGGGATGGAAACACTGAAGCTTTCTTT
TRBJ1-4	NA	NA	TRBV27	CASRPWGSGTTNEKLFF	TGTGCCAGCAGACCGTGGGGCTCGGGGACAACTAATGAAAAACTGTTTTTT
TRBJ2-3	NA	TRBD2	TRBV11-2	CASSPLLAGGHYTQYF	TGTGCCAGCAGCCCTCTCCTAGCGGGAGGGCACTATACGCAGTATTTT
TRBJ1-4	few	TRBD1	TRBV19	CASRGRQGEKLFF	TGTGCCAGTAGGGGCCGACAGGGCGAAAAACTGTTTTTT
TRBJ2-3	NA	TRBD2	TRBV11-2	CASSLDGTSINTQYF	TGTGCCAGCAGCTTAGATGGGACTAGCATAAATACGCAGTATTTT
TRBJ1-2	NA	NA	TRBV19	CASMGRTGYTF	TGTGCCAGTATGGGACGAACTGGCTACACCTTC
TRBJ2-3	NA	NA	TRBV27	CASRLTRHTDTQYF	TGTGCCAGCAGATTGACTAGACACACAGATACGCAGTATTTT